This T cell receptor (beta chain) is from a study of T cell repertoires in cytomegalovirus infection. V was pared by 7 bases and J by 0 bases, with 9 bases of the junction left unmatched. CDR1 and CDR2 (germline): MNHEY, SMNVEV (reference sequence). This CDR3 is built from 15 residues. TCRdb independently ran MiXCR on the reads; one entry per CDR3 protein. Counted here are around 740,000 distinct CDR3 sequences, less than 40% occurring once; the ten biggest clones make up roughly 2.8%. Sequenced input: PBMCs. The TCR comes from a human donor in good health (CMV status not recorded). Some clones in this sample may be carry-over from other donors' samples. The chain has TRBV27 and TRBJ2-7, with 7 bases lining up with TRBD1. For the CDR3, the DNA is TGTGCCAGCACCCCCACAGGGGTGAGCTCCTACGAGCAGTACTTC. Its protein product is CASTPTGVSSYEQYF.